One and the same sample provided the 5 T cell receptor beta chains below, sequenced in a study of shared clonotypes between healthy human individuals. Naive CD8 populations comprised CD45RO-negative cells positively selected for CCR7, excluding terminally differentiated effector memory CD45RA+ cells. Clones were read by immunoSEQ multiplex PCR, and TCRdb kept only the in-frame ones, dropping some. Of about 700,000 clones in the sample, roughly nine tenths were seen once. The sample was naive CD8+ T cells sorted from blood. The receptors were sampled from a man aged 25 to 40 in good health.

This chain connects TRBV27 to TRBJ1-1; D gene unclear. Trimming cost V 5 bases and J 8 bases, with 21 bases left between them. Germline CDR1 MNHEY, CDR2 SMNVEV (reference sequence). The length of the CDR3 is 15 residues. CDR3 DNA sequence: TGTGCCAGCAGTCCCGCCTTCGAGCCGATTAGGGAAGCTTTCTTT. Translation gives CASSPAFEPIREAFF.

The chain joins TRBV7-9 to TRBJ1-1, with a weak D call TRBD1 (5 bases). Per germline, CDR1 SEHNR and CDR2 FQNEAQ (reference sequence). This CDR3 has 15 residues. Trimming stripped 1 base from V and 1 base from J, with 10 bases between. The CDR3 nucleotides are TGTGCCAGCAGCTTAGTTCAGGGAGAGAACACTGAAGCTTTCTTT. This encodes CASSLVQGENTEAFF.

This chain joins TRBV27 and TRBJ2-4; the match to TRBD1 covers 7 bases. The J segment lost 0 bases and the V segment lost 5 bases, leaving 13 bases of the junction unmatched. This CDR3 comprises 18 residues. The germline V gene has CDR1 MNHEY and CDR2 SMNVEV (reference sequence). CDR3 DNA: TGTGCCAGCAGTCCGACCCCGACAGGGCAAAGAGCCAAAAACATTCAGTACTTC. Amino acids: CASSPTPTGQRAKNIQYF.

This clone appeared a single time. The chain combines TRBV30 with TRBJ2-3; no reliable D call. There are 15 residues in the CDR3. The germline gives CDR1 GTSNPN, CDR2 SVGIG (reference sequence). The V end was cut by 0 bases, the J end by 1 base, with 11 bases between. The DNA for the CDR3 is TGTGCCTGGAGTGTCGGTGTGGCGGGCACAGATACGCAGTATTTT. Its translation is CAWSVGVAGTDTQYF.

The chain links TRBV7-9 to TRBJ2-3, with 8 bases identical to TRBD2. This CDR3 is 16 amino acids long. In germline, CDR1 is SEHNR, CDR2 FQNEAQ (reference sequence). The V segment lost 5 bases and the J segment 0 bases; nucleotides outside the gene matches: 7. The CDR3 DNA sequence: TGTGCCAGCAGCGTCGGTGGCGGGAGGAGCACAGATACGCAGTATTTT. It encodes CASSVGGGRSTDTQYF.